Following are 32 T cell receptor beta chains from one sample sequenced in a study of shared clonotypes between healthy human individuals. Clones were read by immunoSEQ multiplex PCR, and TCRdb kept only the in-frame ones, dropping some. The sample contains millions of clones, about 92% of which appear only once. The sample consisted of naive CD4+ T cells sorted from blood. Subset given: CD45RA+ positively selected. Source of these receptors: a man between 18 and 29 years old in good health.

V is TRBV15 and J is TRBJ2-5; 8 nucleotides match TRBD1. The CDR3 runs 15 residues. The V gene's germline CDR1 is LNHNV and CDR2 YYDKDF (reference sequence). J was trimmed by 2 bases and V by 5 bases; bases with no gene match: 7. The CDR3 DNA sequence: TGTGCCACCAGCTTTCCAGGGACAGGTCAAGAGACCCAGTACTTC. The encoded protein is CATSFPGTGQETQYF.

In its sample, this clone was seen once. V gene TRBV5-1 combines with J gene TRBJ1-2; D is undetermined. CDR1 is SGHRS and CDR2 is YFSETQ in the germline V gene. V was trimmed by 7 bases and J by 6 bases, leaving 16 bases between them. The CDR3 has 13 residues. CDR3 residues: CASRFDGRDGYTF. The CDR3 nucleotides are TGCGCCAGCCGGTTTGACGGGAGGGATGGCTACACCTTC.

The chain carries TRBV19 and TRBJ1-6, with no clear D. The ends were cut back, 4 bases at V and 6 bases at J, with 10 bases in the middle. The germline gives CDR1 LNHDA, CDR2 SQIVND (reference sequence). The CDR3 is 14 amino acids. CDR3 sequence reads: CASSNREFNSPLHF. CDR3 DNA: TGTGCCAGTAGTAACCGGGAATTTAATTCACCCCTCCACTTT.

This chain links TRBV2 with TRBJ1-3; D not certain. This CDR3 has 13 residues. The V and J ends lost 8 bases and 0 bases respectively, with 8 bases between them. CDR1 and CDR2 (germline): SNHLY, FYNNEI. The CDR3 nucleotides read TGTGCCAGCCTCCTTGGCTCTGGAAACACCATATATTTT. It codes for CASLLGSGNTIYF. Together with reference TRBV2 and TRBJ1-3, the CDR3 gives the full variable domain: EPEVTQTPSHQVTQMGQEVILRCVPISNHLYFYWYRQILGQKVEFLVSFYNNEISEKSEIFDDQFSVERPDGSNFTLKIRSTKLEDSAMYFCASLLGSGNTIYFGEGSWLTVV.

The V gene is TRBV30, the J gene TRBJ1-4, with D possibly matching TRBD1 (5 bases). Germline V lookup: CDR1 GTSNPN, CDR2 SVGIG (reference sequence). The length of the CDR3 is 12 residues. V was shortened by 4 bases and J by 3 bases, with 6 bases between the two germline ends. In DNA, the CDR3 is TGTGCCTGGACAGGGCCTAATGAAAAACTGTTTTTT. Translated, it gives CAWTGPNEKLFF.

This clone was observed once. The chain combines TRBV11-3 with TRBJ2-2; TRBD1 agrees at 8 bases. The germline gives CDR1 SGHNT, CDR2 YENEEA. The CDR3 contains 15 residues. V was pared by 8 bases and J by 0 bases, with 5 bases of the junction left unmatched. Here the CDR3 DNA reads TGTGCCAGCCAGAGGACAGGGACGAACACCGGGGAGCTGTTTTTT. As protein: CASQRTGTNTGELFF.

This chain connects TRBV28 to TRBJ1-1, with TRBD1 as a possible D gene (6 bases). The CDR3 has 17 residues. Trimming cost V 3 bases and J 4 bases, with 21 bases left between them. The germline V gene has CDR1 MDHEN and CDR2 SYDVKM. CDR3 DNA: TGTGCCAGCAGTTTGGTGGGGGTGGTGTTGGGGGCCACTGAAGCTTTCTTT. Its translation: CASSLVGVVLGATEAFF.

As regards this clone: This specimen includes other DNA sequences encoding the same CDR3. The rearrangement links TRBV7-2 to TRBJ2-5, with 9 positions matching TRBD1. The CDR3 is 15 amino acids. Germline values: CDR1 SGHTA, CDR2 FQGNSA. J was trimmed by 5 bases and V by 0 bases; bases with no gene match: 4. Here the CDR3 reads CASSLATGGWETQYF. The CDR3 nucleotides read TGTGCCAGCAGCTTAGCCACAGGGGGCTGGGAGACCCAGTACTTC.

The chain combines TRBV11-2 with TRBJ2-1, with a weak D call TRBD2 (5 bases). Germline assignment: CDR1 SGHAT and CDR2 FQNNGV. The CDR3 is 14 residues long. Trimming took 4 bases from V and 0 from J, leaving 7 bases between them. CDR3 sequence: CASSSTSSYNEQFF. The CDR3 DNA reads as TGTGCCAGCAGCTCAACTAGCTCCTACAATGAGCAGTTCTTC. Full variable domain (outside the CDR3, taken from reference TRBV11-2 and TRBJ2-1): EAGVAQSPRYKIIEKRQSVAFWCNPISGHATLYWYQQILGQGPKLLIQFQNNGVVDDSQLPKDRFSAERLKGVDSTLKIQPAKLEDSAVYLCASSSTSSYNEQFFGPGTRLTVL.

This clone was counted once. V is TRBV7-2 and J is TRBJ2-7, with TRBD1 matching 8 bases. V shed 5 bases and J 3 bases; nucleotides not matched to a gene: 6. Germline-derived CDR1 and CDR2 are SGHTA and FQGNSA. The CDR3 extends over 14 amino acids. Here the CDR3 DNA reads TGTGCCAGCAGCCCCGGGGACAGGCGCTACGAGCAGTACTTC. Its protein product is CASSPGDRRYEQYF.

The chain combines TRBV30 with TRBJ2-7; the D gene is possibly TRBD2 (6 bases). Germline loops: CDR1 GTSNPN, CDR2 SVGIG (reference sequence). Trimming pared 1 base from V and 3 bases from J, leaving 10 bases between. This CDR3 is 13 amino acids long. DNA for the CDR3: TGTGCCTGGAGTGGGGGCGGGATCTACGAGCAGTACTTC. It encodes CAWSGGGIYEQYF. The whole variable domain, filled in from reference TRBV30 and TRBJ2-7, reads SQTIHQWPATLVQPVGSPLSLECTVEGTSNPNLYWYRQAAGRGLQLLFYSVGIGQISSEVPQNLSASRPQDRQFILSSKKLLLSDSGFYLCAWSGGGIYEQYFGPGTRLTVT.

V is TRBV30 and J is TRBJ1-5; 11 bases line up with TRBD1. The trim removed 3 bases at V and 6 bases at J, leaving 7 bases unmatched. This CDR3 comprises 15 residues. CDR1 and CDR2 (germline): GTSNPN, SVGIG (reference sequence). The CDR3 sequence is CAWRAGTGGRQPQHF. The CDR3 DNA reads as TGTGCCTGGAGGGCCGGGACAGGGGGTCGTCAGCCCCAGCATTTT.

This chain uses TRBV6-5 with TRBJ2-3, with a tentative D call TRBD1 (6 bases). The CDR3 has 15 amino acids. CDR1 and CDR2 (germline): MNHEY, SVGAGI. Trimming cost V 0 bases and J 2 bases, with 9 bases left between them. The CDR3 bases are TGTGCCAGCAGTTACTCTTGGACAGCCACAGATACGCAGTATTTT. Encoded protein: CASSYSWTATDTQYF.

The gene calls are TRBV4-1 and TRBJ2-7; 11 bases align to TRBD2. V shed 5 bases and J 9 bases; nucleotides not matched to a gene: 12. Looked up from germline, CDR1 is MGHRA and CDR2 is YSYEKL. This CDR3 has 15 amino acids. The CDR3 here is CASSEPGLAVNVQYF. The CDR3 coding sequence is TGCGCCAGCAGCGAGCCGGGACTAGCGGTAAACGTGCAGTACTTC.

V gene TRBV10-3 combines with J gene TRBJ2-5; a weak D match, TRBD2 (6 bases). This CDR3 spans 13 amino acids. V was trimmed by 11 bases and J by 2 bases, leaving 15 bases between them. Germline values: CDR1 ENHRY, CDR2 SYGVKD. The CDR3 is CASNRGTQETQYF. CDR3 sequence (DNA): TGTGCCTCCAACCGAGGGACTCAAGAGACCCAGTACTTC.

The CDR3 spells CASSQVGGGPPYEQFF. CDR3 in DNA: TGCGCCAGCAGCCAAGTAGGCGGGGGCCCCCCTTATGAGCAGTTCTTC. The chain recombines TRBV4-1 with TRBJ2-1; the D gene is possibly TRBD2 (7 bases). The CDR3 sequence is 16 residues long. Trimming pared 1 base from V and 8 bases from J, leaving 18 bases between. The V gene's germline CDR1 is MGHRA and CDR2 YSYEKL.

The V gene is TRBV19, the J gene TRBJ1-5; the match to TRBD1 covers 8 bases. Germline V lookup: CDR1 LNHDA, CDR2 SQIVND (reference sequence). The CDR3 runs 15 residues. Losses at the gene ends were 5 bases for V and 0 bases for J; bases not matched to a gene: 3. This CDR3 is CASSWTGSSNQPQHF. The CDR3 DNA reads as TGTGCCAGTAGTTGGACAGGGAGTAGCAATCAGCCCCAGCATTTT.

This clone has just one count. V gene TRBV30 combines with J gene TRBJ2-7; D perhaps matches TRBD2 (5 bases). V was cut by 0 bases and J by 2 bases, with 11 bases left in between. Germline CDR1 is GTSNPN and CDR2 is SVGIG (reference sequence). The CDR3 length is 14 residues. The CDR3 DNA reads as TGTGCCTGGAGTGTAACGGGGATCCCCTACGAGCAGTACTTC. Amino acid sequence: CAWSVTGIPYEQYF.

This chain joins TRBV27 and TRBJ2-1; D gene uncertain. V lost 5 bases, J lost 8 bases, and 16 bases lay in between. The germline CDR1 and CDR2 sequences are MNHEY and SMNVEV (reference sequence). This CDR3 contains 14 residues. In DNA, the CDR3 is TGTGCCAGCAGTCCACTACGAAAGGGCTATGAGCAGTTCTTC. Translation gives CASSPLRKGYEQFF.

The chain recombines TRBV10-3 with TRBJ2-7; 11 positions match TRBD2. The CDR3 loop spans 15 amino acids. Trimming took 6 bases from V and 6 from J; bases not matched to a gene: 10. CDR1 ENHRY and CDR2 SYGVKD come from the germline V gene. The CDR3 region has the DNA TGTGCCATCAGCGCTACTAGCGGGGGTTCTCTCGAGCAGTACTTC. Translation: CAISATSGGSLEQYF.

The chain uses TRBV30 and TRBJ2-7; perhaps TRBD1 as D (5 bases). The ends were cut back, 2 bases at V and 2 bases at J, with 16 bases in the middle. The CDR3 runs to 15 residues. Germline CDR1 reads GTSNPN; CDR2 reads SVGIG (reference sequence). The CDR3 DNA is TGTGCCTGGAGTACCCAAAGGGGTTTTCCCTACGAGCAGTACTTC. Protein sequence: CAWSTQRGFPYEQYF. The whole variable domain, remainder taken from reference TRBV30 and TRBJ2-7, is SQTIHQWPATLVQPVGSPLSLECTVEGTSNPNLYWYRQAAGRGLQLLFYSVGIGQISSEVPQNLSASRPQDRQFILSSKKLLLSDSGFYLCAWSTQRGFPYEQYFGPGTRLTVT.

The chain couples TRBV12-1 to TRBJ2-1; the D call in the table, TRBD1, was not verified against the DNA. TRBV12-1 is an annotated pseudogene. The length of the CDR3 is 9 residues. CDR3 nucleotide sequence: TGTGCCAGCAGCAACGACAAGTTCTTC. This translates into CASSNDKFF.

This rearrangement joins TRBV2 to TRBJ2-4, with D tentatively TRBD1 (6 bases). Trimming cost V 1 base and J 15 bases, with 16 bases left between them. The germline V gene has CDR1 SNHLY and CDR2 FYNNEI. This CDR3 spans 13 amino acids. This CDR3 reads CASSEEQQGRGYF. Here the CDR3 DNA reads TGTGCCAGCAGTGAAGAGCAACAGGGTCGTGGGTACTTC.

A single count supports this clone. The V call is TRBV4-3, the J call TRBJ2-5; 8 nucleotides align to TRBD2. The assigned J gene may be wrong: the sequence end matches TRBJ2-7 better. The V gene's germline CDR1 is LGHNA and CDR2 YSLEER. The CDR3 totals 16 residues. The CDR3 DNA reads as TGCGCCAGCAGCCAAATTAGCGGGGCACTCTCCTACGAGCAGTACTTC. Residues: CASSQISGALSYEQYF.

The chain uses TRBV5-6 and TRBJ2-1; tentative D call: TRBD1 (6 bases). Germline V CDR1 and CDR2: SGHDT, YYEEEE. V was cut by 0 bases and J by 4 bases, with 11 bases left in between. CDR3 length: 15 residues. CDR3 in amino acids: CASSLVGQTYNEQFF. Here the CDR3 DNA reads TGTGCCAGCAGCTTGGTAGGACAGACGTACAATGAGCAGTTCTTC.

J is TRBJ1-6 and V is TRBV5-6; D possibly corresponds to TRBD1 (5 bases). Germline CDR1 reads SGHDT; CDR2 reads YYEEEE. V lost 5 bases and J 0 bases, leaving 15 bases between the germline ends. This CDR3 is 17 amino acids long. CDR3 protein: CASSPGGPSSYNSPLHF. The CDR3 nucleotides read TGTGCCAGCAGTCCCGGGGGACCAAGCTCCTATAATTCACCCCTCCACTTT.

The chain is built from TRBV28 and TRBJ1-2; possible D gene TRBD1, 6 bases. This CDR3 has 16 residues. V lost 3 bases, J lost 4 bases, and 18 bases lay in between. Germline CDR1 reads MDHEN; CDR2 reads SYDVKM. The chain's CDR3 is CASSFGSRQEVYGYTF. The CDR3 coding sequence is TGTGCCAGCAGTTTTGGGTCTCGACAGGAGGTCTATGGCTACACCTTC.

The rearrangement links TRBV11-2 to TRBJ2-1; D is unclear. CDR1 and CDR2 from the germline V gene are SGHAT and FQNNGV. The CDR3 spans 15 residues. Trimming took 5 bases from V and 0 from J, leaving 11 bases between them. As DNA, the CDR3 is TGTGCCAGCAGCCCACCCAAGAGCTCCTACAATGAGCAGTTCTTC. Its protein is CASSPPKSSYNEQFF.

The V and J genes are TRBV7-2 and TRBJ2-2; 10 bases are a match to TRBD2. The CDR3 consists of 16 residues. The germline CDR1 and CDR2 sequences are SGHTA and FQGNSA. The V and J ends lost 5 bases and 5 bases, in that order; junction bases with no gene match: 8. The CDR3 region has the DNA TGTGCCAGCAGCCCAGGGGGACTAGCGATAACCGGGGAGCTGTTTTTT. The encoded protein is CASSPGGLAITGELFF. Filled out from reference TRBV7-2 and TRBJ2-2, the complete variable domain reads GAGVSQSPSNKVTEKGKDVELRCDPISGHTALYWYRQSLGQGLEFLIYFQGNSAPDKSGLPSDRFSAERTGGSVSTLTIQRTQQEDSAVYLCASSPGGLAITGELFFGEGSRLTVL.

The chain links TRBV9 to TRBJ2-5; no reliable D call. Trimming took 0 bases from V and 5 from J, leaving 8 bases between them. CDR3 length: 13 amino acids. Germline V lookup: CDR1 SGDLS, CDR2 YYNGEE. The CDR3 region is CASSVAPRETQYF. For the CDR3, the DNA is TGTGCCAGCAGCGTAGCCCCCCGGGAGACCCAGTACTTC.

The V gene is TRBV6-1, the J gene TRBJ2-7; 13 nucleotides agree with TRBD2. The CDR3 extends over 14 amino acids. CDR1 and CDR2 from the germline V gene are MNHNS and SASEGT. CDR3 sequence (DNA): TGTGCTTACCTCGGGACTAGCGGGGCCCACGAGCAGTACTTC. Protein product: CAYLGTSGAHEQYF.

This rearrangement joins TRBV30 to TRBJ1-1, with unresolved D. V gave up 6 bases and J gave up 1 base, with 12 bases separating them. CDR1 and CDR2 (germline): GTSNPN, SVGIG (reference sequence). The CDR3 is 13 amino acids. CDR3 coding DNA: TGTGCCTGTCACCCAGCCCCGAACACTGAAGCTTTCTTT. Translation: CACHPAPNTEAFF.